The clone carrying this T cell receptor beta chain came up many times. The antigen is undetermined. The record originates from a study of CD8 T cells in ankylosing spondylitis. Study-wide results and limits: Matched synovial fluid from ankylosing spondylitis patients was reported to be enriched for disease-linked clones.

The germline V gene encodes CDR1 MNHEY and CDR2 SVGEGT. The V end was cut by 5 bases, the J end by 1 base, with 12 bases between. The CDR3 runs 16 residues. 5'-RACE, quantitative and with molecular barcodes, yielded the TCR beta libraries. MiXCR was run by TCRdb on the 5' RACE reads, yielding one entry per CDR3 protein. The sample carries more than 150,000 distinct CDR3 sequences, around a sixth recorded once. This TCR was sampled from a male donor under 30 with ankylosing spondylitis or in good health (not recorded which). The chain links TRBV6-2 or TRBV6-3 to TRBJ2-6, with D maybe TRBD1 (6 bases). Sequencing was done on a sample of blood, either unsorted or a sorted T cell fraction (not recorded which). The DNA for the CDR3 is TGTGCCAGCAGTGTTAAGGGGGTTTCTGGGGCCAACGTCCTGACTTTC. Its translation: CASSVKGVSGANVLTF.